This T cell receptor (beta chain) is from a study of human T cells and chemical hapten exposure. Study as a whole: Epicutaneous patch tests delivered 0.01% DPC to the upper back, with evaluation at 6 days. Alopecia areata, totalis or universalis was found in mostly female patients.

Via MiXCR, TCRdb re-called the RACE reads, giving one row per CDR3 protein. This table has more than 85,000 distinct CDR3 sequences, approximately 11% appearing once. Germline trimming cut 0 bases from V and 2 bases from J; bases unmatched to any gene: 14. This CDR3 contains 18 residues. CDR1 DFQATT and CDR2 SNEGSKA come from the germline V gene (reference sequence). This clonotype has a handful of counts. Time point meaning: patch test 2, 6 weeks after DPC sensitization. The treatment was: therapeutic diphenylcyclopropenone sensitization with weekly scalp DPC. Phlebotomy was performed prior to application of every patch test.

This clonotype was obtained from a man between 40 and 49 years old with alopecia areata. Some clones in this sample may be carry-over from other donors' samples. V and J are TRBV20-1 and TRBJ2-3; TRBD2 matches at 7 bases. This sample comprised whole blood, obtained in connection with sensitization to the hapten diphenylcyclopropenone (DPC). The CDR3 DNA reads as TGCAGTGCTAGAGACAACGATCTAGCGGCTTTTGACACAGATACGCAGTATTTT. It specifies CSARDNDLAAFDTDTQYF.